This TCR beta chain came from a study of beta chain features in type 1 diabetes (dated by TCRdb to between 2018 and 2020). For the wider study: Mean age, gender distribution, total cell number and subset yield were not different between patients and healthy donors. In the study, recently diagnosed type 1 diabetes patients and matched healthy donors were compared on the TCRB repertoires of their sorted circulating CD4+ T cell subsets. A total of some 100,000,000 sorted cells were examined across all samples, and the number of cells per subset was strongly correlated with RNA yield. Whereas all 30 or so donors provided naive and central memory subsets, regulatory and stem cell-like memory subsets were isolated from just 8 patients and about 8 healthy donors. Broader findings and caveats from the paper: Naive, central memory and regulatory TCRB repertoires appeared to be more similar among patients than among healthy donors. Shorter templates might have been favored by PCR, but patient and control samples were amplified and corrected together, so both groups would have been affected equally by any skew. In all four CD4+ subsets, TCRB CDR3 length was moderately but significantly shorter in type 1 diabetes patients. At VDJ recombination sites, type 1 diabetes patients had fewer insertions and more deleted nucleotides, which implies abnormalities in thymic rearrangement. Because cDNA was sequenced instead of genomic DNA, activated cells with high expression could be over-represented, although the groups did not differ in activation or CD3 levels. Because the HLA sub-analyses included only small numbers of individuals, any influence of HLA type on TCRB rearrangement was left unresolved.

A single peripheral blood draw of around 100 mL on average was collected from each donor into heparinised tubes. Using a panel that included CD45RO, CCR7, CD25, CD127, CD95 and CD27, naive, central memory, regulatory and stem cell-like memory CD4+ T cells were sorted on a BD FACSAria II. Purity was above 98% for every sorted population. PBMCs were isolated right away by Lymphoprep density gradient centrifugation and were stained directly, without culture. So that batch effects would be minimized, each experiment stained and sorted samples in pairs, pairing one healthy donor with one patient. As to this clone: Its cognate antigen has yet to be identified. One base away there is no much larger clone; base qualities are not given.

All of the isolated RNA was reverse transcribed with the High Capacity cDNA Reverse Transcription Kit, so expressed TCRB transcripts were sequenced. Deep immunoSEQ sequencing was applied to naive, central memory and regulatory T cell samples, giving an average of approximately 4 million total reads per sample. After sorted cells were lysed in RLT buffer, RNA was extracted with DNase-treated RNeasy Micro or Mini kits, with the choice depending on cell number. Each cell subset was processed separately to prevent cross-contamination, with patient and healthy donor samples processed together. The immunoSEQ multiplex PCR was used to amplify TCRB sequences from cDNA, yielding 87-bp fragments that span the CDR3 region. Sequencing of the amplicons was performed on the Illumina HiSeq platform. In the source study's methods: Synthetic template baselines were used to correct PCR bias computationally, reads within Hamming distance 2 were collapsed together, and singletons that could not be merged were discarded. Reads were aligned to IMGT to assign V, D and J genes, CDR3 length, and insertions or deletions at six rearrangement sites. Within each subset, clonotype counts were normalized to sorted cell number, and only after that were true diversity and Gini coefficients computed with the tcR R package. Repertoire sharing was quantified using the overlap coefficient calculated on TCRB nucleotide sequences. Out-of-frame TCRB sequences from naive cells were analyzed to stand in for the pre-selection repertoire. The clones in this table, taken by TCRdb from immuneACCESS, are in-frame only. Not every clone is retained; where verified, under half of the shortfall comes from an unresolved V gene, and the cause of the rest is unknown. V and J calls plus clone size are reproduced from that table; the DNA served to infer D and trimming. This sample lists approximately 360,000 clones; over 10% were detected once. The ten largest clones add up to approximately 0.011% of the sample.

Deletion took 1 base off V and 4 bases off J, with a span of 7 bases between the germline ends. Measured from the cysteine to the phenylalanine, the CDR3 is 14 residues long. Here the CDR3 DNA is all that survives: 42 bases in frame from base 1. According to the germline V gene, CDR1 reads SGHVS and CDR2 reads FQNEAQ. The chain joins TRBV7-8 to TRBJ2-2; the D gene lacks a confident call. The clonotype comes from a woman aged 18-29 years with type 1 diabetes. Sequenced sample: naive CD4+ T cells from blood. This sample's cell subset or site label indicates: true naive CD4+ T cells. The nucleotide sequence reads TGTGCCAGCAGCTTAGTCAGGATCACCGGGGAGCTGTTTTTT. Its protein reads: CASSLVRITGELFF.